This T cell receptor beta chain was captured by sequencing in a study of Graves' ophthalmopathy and Graves' hyperthyroidism. CDR3 length: 14 residues. Germline lookup yields CDR1 SGHVS and CDR2 FNYEAQ. As regards this clonotype: A read error is possible here, since a much larger clone lies one base away.

Scientists amplified the TCR beta CDR3 regions from RNA transcripts. First-round RT-PCR used HTBI primers; second-round multiplex PCR followed. TCRdb redid the calling of the multiplex PCR reads with MiXCR, one entry per CDR3 protein. Seen here are 740,000 or so distinct CDR3 sequences, 40% observed once, and the top ten hold approximately 43%. This sequence was found in an adult man with Graves' ophthalmopathy. The sample was peripheral blood. The chain employs TRBV7-6 and TRBJ1-6; 8 positions agree with TRBD1. CDR3 in amino acids: CASSQGQGNSPFHF. The CDR3 bases are TGTGCCAGCAGCCAAGGACAGGGAAATTCACCCTTCCACTTT.